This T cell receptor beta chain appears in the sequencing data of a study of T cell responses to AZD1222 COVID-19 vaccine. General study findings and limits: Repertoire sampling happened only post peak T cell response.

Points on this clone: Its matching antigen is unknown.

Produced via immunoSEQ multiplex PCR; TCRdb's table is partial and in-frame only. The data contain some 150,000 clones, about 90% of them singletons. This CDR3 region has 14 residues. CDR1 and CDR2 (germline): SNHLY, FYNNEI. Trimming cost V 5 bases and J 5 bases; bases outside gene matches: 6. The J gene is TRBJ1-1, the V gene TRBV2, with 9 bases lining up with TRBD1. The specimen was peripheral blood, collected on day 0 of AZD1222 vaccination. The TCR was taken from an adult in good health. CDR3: CASSLRQGGTEAFF. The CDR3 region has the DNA TGTGCCAGCAGTCTTCGACAGGGGGGTACTGAAGCTTTCTTT.